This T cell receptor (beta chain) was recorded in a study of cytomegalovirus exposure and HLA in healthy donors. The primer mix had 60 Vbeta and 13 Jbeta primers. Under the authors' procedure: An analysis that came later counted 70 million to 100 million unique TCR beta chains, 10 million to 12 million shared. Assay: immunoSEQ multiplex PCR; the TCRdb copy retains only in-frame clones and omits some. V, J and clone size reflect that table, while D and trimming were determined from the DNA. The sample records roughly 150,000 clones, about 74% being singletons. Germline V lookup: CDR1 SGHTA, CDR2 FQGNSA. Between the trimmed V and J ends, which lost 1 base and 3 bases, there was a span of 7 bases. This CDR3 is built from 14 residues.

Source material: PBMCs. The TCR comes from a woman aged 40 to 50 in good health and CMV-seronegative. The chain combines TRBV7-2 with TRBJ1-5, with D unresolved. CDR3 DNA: TGTGCCAGCAGCTTAGTTAGAACCAATCAGCCCCAGCATTTT. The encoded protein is CASSLVRTNQPQHF.